The rows below give T cell receptor beta chains drawn from one sample of a study of T-cell reconstitution after alpha-beta-depleted transplantation in children. TCRdb itself ran the PCR reads through MiXCR, one entry per CDR3 protein. The data hold around 450,000 distinct CDR3 sequences, with 43% observed a single time. The input for sequencing was PBMCs, taken before TCRalphabeta/CD19-depleted stem cell transplant. These receptors all stem from a girl aged 2-10 years with aplastic anemia, due to receive a stem cell transplant. Each CDR3 is given with its conserved first and last residue. D genes are given only for firm matches. Clone size is given for some rows only: seen once, a few or many times, or a class if the clone is expanded.

cdr3_aa,cdr3_nt,j_call,d_call,clone_size,v_call
CAISVGLAGDADTQYF,TGTGCCATCAGTGTAGGGCTAGCGGGAGACGCAGATACGCAGTATTTT,TRBJ2-3,TRBD2,.,TRBV10-3
CASSFQGAGTDTQYF,TGTGCCAGCAGTTTCCAAGGGGCCGGCACAGATACGCAGTATTTT,TRBJ2-3,.,many,TRBV12-3/TRBV12-4
CASSSPPGGSYNEQFF,TGTGCCAGCAGTTCCCCTCCTGGGGGCTCCTACAATGAGCAGTTCTTC,TRBJ2-1,.,few,TRBV28
CASRVGQSGELFF,TGCGCCAGCAGGGTTGGACAGTCCGGGGAGCTGTTTTTT,TRBJ2-2,.,many,TRBV5-1
CSAKPPTLGLSTDTQYF,TGCAGTGCTAAACCTCCGACACTAGGTCTCAGCACAGATACGCAGTATTTT,TRBJ2-3,.,few,TRBV20-1
CSAETGSPLHF,TGCAGTGCTGAGACGGGTTCACCCCTCCACTTT,TRBJ1-6,.,.,TRBV20-1
CASSQVPAGTSGVNNEQFF,TGCGCCAGCAGCCAAGTCCCGGCCGGGACTAGCGGGGTAAACAATGAGCAGTTCTTC,TRBJ2-1,TRBD2,many,TRBV4-3
CASSYGQGDYSYEQYF,TGTGCCAGCAGTTACGGACAGGGGGACTACTCCTACGAGCAGTACTTC,TRBJ2-7,TRBD1,.,TRBV6-5
CASSSGPSENNEQFF,TGTGCCAGCAGCTCGGGCCCTAGTGAGAACAATGAGCAGTTCTTC,TRBJ2-1,.,.,TRBV6-1
CASSGTGQGATGELFF,TGTGCCAGCAGCGGGACCGGACAGGGAGCCACCGGGGAGCTGTTTTTT,TRBJ2-2,TRBD1,.,TRBV7-3
CATSRDLSGSEQYF,TGTGCCACCAGCAGAGATCTGAGCGGGAGCGAGCAGTACTTC,TRBJ2-7,TRBD2,many,TRBV15
CASSPITSDQETQYF,TGTGCCAGCAGTCCGATAACTAGCGACCAAGAGACCCAGTACTTC,TRBJ2-5,TRBD2,once,TRBV12-3/TRBV12-4
CASSFLSAGPHEQYF,TGTGCCAGCAGTTTTTTGTCAGCGGGGCCCCACGAGCAGTACTTC,TRBJ2-7,TRBD2,many,TRBV12-3/TRBV12-4
CATRRGQTDYGYTF,TGTGCCACCCGAAGGGGGCAAACTGACTATGGCTACACCTTC,TRBJ1-2,TRBD1,few,TRBV6-1
CASSLAAGGTSNTEAFF,TGCGCCAGCAGCTTGGCCGCCGGGGGCACCTCGAACACTGAAGCTTTCTTT,TRBJ1-1,.,.,TRBV5-1
CASSETSSDTQYF,TGCGCCAGCAGTGAGACTAGCTCAGATACGCAGTATTTT,TRBJ2-3,.,few,TRBV10-2
CASSYYAGAEAFF,TGTGCCAGCAGCTATTACGCGGGGGCTGAAGCTTTCTTT,TRBJ1-1,.,.,TRBV6-5
CASSETGGREAFF,TGTGCCAGCAGTGAAACAGGCGGCAGGGAAGCTTTCTTT,TRBJ1-1,.,.,TRBV6-1
CSAPTGGRETQYF,TGCAGTGCCCCGACAGGGGGGAGGGAGACCCAGTACTTC,TRBJ2-5,TRBD1,.,TRBV20-1
CASSYQVGRHTEAFF,TGTGCCAGCAGCTACCAGGTGGGGCGGCACACTGAAGCTTTCTTT,TRBJ1-1,.,.,TRBV5-6
CAWRTDIYGYTF,TGTGCCTGGAGGACCGATATCTATGGCTACACCTTC,TRBJ1-2,.,.,TRBV30
CASSLALTSTRGQQFF,TGCGCCAGCAGCTTGGCACTGACTAGCACCAGGGGCCAGCAGTTCTTC,TRBJ2-1,.,.,TRBV5-1
CASSLPEGLAQYF,TGTGCCAGCAGCTTACCAGAGGGACTAGCGCAGTATTTT,TRBJ2-3,TRBD2,many,TRBV7-6
CASSPLGASGNNEQFF,TGTGCCAGCAGTCCGCTGGGAGCTAGCGGGAACAATGAGCAGTTCTTC,TRBJ2-1,TRBD2,few,TRBV28
CASSPRTLGGFNSPLHF,TGCGCCAGCAGCCCGCGAACTCTAGGGGGATTTAATTCACCCCTCCACTTT,TRBJ1-6,.,few,TRBV5-1
CSAPNLGNNQPQHF,TGCAGTGCTCCAAATTTGGGAAATAATCAGCCCCAGCATTTT,TRBJ1-5,.,.,TRBV20-1
CASSLTTAQETQYF,TGTGCCAGCAGCTTAACGACAGCCCAAGAGACCCAGTACTTC,TRBJ2-5,.,.,TRBV7-9
CASSPGDTYEQYF,TGTGCCAGTAGCCCGGGGGATACCTACGAGCAGTACTTC,TRBJ2-7,.,.,TRBV19